This T cell receptor (beta chain) was obtained from a study of blood T cell repertoires in COVID-19. Under the authors' procedure: Amplification with reference gene primers provided the estimates of nucleated cell counts. Sequenced by immunoSEQ multiplex PCR; TCRdb stores in-frame clones only, minus some. From that table come the V and J calls and clone size; the DNA was used to work out D and trimming. The table has 410,000 or so clones, roughly 90% seen once. The sequenced sample consisted of peripheral blood. The sequence was collected from a woman in her twenties or thirties with active or convalescent COVID-19.

Here the CDR3 reads CASSLGTAGGDQPQHF. In DNA, the CDR3 is TGTGCCAGCAGCTTGGGAACGGCGGGGGGCGATCAGCCCCAGCATTTT. The chain recombines TRBV5-8 with TRBJ1-5; perhaps TRBD1 as D (6 bases). With 0 bases removed from V and 5 bases from J, the gap between germline ends came to 15 bases. Germline V lookup: CDR1 SGHTS, CDR2 YDEGEE. CDR3 length equals 16 residues.